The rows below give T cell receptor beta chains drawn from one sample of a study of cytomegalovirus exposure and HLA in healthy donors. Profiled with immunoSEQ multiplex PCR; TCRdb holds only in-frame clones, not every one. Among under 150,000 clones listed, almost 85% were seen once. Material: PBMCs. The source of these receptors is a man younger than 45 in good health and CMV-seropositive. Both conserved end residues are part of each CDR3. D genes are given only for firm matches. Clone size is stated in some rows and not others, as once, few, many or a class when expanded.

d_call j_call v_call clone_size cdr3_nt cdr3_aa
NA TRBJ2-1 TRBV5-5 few TGTGCCAGCAGCATCCTTGTTAGCGGTAACAATGAGCAGTTCTTC CASSILVSGNNEQFF
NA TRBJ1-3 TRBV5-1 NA TGCGCCAGCAGTCAATACTCCCCAGGGGAGGGAAACACCATATATTTT CASSQYSPGEGNTIYF
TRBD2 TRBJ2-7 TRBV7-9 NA TGTGCCAGCAGCGCCCTACTAGCGGGGGAGAACGAGCAGTACTTC CASSALLAGENEQYF
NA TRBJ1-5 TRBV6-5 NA TGTGCCAGCAGTTACTCGTTCAGAACAGATCAGCCCCAGCATTTT CASSYSFRTDQPQHF
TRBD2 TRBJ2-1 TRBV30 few TGTGCCTGGAGTGTCGGGAGGGGGGGCTACAATGAGCAGTTCTTC CAWSVGRGGYNEQFF
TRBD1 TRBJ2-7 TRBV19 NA TGTGCCAGTAGTCTGACAGGGCCCCCCTACGAGCAGTACTTC CASSLTGPPYEQYF
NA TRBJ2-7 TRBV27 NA TGTGCCAGCAGTTTAAGGTTGGAACAGTTCCACGAGCAGTACTTC CASSLRLEQFHEQYF
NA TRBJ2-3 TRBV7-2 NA TGTGCCAGCAGCTGGACTAGGGACACACTAAGCACAGATACGCAGTATTTT CASSWTRDTLSTDTQYF
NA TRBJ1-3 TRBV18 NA TGTGCCAGCTCACCAATAGCTGAAACTGGCGGAAACACCATATATTTT CASSPIAETGGNTIYF
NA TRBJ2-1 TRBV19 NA TGTGCCAGTAAAAGGGGGAACTCCTACAATGAGCAGTTCTTC CASKRGNSYNEQFF
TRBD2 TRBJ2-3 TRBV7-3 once TGTGCCAGCAGCACAAGAGGACTAGGCACAGATACGCAGTATTTT CASSTRGLGTDTQYF
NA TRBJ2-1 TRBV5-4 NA TGTGCCAGCAGCTCGTACCCGGGACTCCTCTCCTACAATGAGCAGTTCTTC CASSSYPGLLSYNEQFF
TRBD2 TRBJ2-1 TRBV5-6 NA TGTGCCAGCAGCTTCCTTAGCGGGGGAGCCAGGAATGAGCAGTTCTTC CASSFLSGGARNEQFF
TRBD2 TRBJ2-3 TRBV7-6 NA TGTGCCAGCAGTTTCAGCGGGAGCACGCAGTATTTT CASSFSGSTQYF
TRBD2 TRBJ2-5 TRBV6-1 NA TGTGCCAGCAGGGAGGGACTAGCGGGAGAGACCCAGTACTTC CASREGLAGETQYF
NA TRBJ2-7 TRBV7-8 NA TGTGCCAGCAGCGCTAGGGGGGACAGCGCCTACGAGCAGTACTTC CASSARGDSAYEQYF
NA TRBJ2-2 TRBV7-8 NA TGTGCCAGCAGCTTGAGGGGAGGCGGGGAGCTGTTTTTT CASSLRGGGELFF
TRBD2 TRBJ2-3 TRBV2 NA TGTGCCAGCAGTGAAACACTAGCGGGGGGGGATACGCAGTATTTT CASSETLAGGDTQYF
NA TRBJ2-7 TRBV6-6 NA TGTGCCAGCAGTTCCGGACAGGAGCAGTACTTC CASSSGQEQYF
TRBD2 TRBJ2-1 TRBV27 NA TGTGCCAGCACCCGGACTAGCGCTAGCCAACGAGTGTACAATGAGCAGTTCTTC CASTRTSASQRVYNEQFF
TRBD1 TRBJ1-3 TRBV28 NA TGTGCCAGCAGAGAGACAGGGGTTTCTGGAAACACCATATATTTT CASRETGVSGNTIYF
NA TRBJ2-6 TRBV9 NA TGTGCCACCGACCCCCCTCGAACAGACACCCACTTCTCTGGGGCCAACGTCCTGACTTTC CATDPPRTDTHFSGANVLTF
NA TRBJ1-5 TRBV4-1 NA TGCGCCAGCAGCTTAGCGACGGGCCAGCCCCAGCATTTT CASSLATGQPQHF
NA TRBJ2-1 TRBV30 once TGTGCCTGGAGTGTCGTAAGGCGGGGGCCGGGGAATGAGCAGTTCTTC CAWSVVRRGPGNEQFF
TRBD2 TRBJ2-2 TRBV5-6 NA TGTGCCAGCAGCTTGTCGGGGGAGGGAACCGGGGAGCTGTTTTTT CASSLSGEGTGELFF
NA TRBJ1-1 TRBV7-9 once TGTTCCAGCAGCTTAAATCCGGGAACTGAAGCTTTCTTT CSSSLNPGTEAFF
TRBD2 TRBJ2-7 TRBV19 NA TGTGCCAGTAGTAGGACTAGCCTCCAGTACGAGCAGTACTTC CASSRTSLQYEQYF
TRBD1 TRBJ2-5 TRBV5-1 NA TGCGCCAGCAGCTTAGCGCCGGGACAGCAAGAGACCCAGTACTTC CASSLAPGQQETQYF
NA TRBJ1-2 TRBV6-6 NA TGTGCCAGCAGCCCCGACAATATTTATGGCTACACCTTC CASSPDNIYGYTF
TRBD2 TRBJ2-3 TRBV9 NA TGTGCCAGCAGCGTCCTGAGTAGCGGGGGGACAGATACGCAGTATTTT CASSVLSSGGTDTQYF
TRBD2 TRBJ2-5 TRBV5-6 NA TGTGCCAGCAGCTACGGACTAGCGGGGGCAAGGAACTTC CASSYGLAGARNF
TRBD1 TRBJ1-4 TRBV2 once TGTGCCAGCAGTGAAGCGCGGACAGGGGAGGAAAAACTGTTTTTT CASSEARTGEEKLFF
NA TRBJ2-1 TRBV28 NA TGTGCCAGCACCGGGGGTCTTCTCTCCTACAATGAGCAGTTCTTC CASTGGLLSYNEQFF